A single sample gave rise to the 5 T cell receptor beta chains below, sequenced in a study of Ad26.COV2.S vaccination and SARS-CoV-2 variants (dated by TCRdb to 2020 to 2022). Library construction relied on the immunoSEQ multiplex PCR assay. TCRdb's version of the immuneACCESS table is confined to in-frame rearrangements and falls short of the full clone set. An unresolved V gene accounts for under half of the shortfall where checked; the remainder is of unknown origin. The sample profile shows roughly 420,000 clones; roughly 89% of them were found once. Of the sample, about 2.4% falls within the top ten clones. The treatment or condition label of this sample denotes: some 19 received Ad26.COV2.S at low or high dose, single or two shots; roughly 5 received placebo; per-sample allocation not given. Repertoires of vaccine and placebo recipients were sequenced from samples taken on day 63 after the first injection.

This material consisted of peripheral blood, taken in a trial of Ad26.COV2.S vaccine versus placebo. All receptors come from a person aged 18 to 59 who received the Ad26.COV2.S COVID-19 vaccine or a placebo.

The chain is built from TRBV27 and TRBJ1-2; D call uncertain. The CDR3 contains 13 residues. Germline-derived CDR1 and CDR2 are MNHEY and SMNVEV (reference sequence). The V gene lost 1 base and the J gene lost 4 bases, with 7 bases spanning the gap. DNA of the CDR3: TGTGCCAGCAGTTTATTGGACGGCTATGGCTACACCTTC. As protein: CASSLLDGYGYTF.

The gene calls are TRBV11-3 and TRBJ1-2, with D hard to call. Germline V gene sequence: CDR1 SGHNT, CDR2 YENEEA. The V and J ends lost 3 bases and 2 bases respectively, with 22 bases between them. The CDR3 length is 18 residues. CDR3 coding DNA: TGTGCCAGCAGCTTTTTTCCCGGCGGAAAACGGCGGAACTATGGCTACACCTTC. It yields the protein CASSFFPGGKRRNYGYTF.

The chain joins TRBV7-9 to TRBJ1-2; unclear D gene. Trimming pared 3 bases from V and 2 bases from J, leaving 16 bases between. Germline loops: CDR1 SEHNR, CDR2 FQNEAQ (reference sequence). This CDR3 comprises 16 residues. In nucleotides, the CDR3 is TGTGCCAGCAGCTTGGCGATGGATTCGAGAAACTATGGCTACACCTTC. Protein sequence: CASSLAMDSRNYGYTF.

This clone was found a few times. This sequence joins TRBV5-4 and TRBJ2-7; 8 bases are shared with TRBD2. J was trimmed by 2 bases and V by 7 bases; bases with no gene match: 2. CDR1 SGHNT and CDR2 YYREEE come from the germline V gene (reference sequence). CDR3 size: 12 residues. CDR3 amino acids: CASGGRPYEQYV. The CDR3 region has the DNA TGTGCCAGCGGCGGGAGGCCCTACGAGCAGTACGTC.

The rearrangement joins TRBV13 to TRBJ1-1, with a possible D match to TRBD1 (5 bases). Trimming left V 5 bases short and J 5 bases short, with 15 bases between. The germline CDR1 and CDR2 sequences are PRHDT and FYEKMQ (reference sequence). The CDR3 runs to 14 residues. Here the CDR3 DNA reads TGTGCCAGCAGCCCCCGGGACCTAGGGACTGAAGCTTTCTTT. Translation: CASSPRDLGTEAFF.